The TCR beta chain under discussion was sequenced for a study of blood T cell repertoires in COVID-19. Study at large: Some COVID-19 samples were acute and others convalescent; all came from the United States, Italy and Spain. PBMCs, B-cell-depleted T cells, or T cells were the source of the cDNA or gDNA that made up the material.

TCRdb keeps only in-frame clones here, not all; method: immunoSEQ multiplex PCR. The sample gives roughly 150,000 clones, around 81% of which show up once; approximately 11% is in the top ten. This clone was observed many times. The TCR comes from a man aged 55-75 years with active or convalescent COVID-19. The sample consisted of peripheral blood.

CDR3 bases: TGTGCCAGCAGGCGCGGTGAGGCGAGCAATCAGCCCCAGCATTTT. Encoded protein: CASRRGEASNQPQHF. The chain has TRBV6-7 and TRBJ1-5; D uncertain. TRBV6-7 is known as an ORF, though its function is uncertain. The CDR3 length is 15 residues. V lost 6 bases and J lost 1, with 13 bases in between.